One T cell receptor (beta chain) is described in this entry. Its matching antigen is unknown. This CDR3 is built from 16 residues. CDR1 and CDR2 (germline): SGHDN, FVKESK. V lost 1 base to trimming and J lost 4 bases; unmatched junction nucleotides: 9. Amplification used 60 Vbeta primers and 13 Jbeta primers. The method was immunoSEQ multiplex PCR; TCRdb's version includes in-frame clones alone and lacks a portion of them. Of approximately 210,000 clones in the sample, 82% were seen once. These data are taken from a study of cytomegalovirus exposure and HLA in healthy donors. General study findings and limits: Follow-up analysis later connected one missense variant in DCLRE1C with trimming of TCR beta V- and J-genes. The study designated 164 TCR beta chains cytomegalovirus-associated. Specificity of three CMV-associated chains for CMV antigens was verified in vitro.

Sequenced: PBMCs. The source is a man in his forties in good health and CMV-seropositive. This chain uses TRBV14 with TRBJ2-7; 8 nucleotides agree with TRBD2. The DNA for the CDR3 is TGTGCCAGCAGCCAAGTAAACGGGAGGGCCGGGTACGAGCAGTACTTC. Translated: CASSQVNGRAGYEQYF.